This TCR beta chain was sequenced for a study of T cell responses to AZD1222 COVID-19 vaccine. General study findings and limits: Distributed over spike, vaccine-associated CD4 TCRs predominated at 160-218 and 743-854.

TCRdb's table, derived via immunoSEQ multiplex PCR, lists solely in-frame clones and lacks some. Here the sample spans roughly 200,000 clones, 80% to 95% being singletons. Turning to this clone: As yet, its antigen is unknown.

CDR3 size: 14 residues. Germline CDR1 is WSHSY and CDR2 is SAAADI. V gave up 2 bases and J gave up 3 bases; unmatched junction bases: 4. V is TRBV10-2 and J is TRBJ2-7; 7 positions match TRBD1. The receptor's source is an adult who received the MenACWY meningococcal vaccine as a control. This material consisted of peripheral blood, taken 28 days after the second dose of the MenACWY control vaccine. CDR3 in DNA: TGCGCCAGCAGTGAGAAGGGGGCTATCTACGAGCAGTACTTC. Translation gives CASSEKGAIYEQYF.